The following is a TCR beta chain sequence with its context. The target of this receptor is not known. Base-call qualities are not available, and no considerably larger clone is one nucleotide away. The immunoSEQ Assay, a bias-controlled multiplex PCR, was used to amplify TCRbeta CDR3 regions from genomic DNA. The original pipeline was this. The number of nucleated cells in each sample was estimated by amplification of reference gene primers within the assay. To quantify the absolute abundance of each unique TCRbeta CDR3 rearrangement, sequence reads were collapsed and filtered. Productive Simpson clonality was computed per sample as the square root of Simpson's diversity index over productive rearrangements. The clones in this table, taken by TCRdb from immuneACCESS, are in-frame only. Not every clone is retained; where verified, under half of the shortfall comes from an unresolved V gene, and the cause of the rest is unknown. The V and J calls and clone size come from that table; D and trimming were worked out from the DNA. The sample table contains a few hundred thousand clones; only one count was recorded for nearly 90% of them. Around 2.3% of the sample rests with the top ten.

The data were obtained in a study of blood T cell repertoires in COVID-19 (dated by TCRdb to 2018 to 2020). For context, the study as a whole: Samples from collaborators originated in the United States, Italy and Spain and spanned both the acute and convalescent phases of COVID-19. The dataset comprised deeply sampled blood TCRbeta repertoires from subjects exposed to, actively infected with, or recovered from COVID-19. Where available, HLA class I and class II types were taken from metadata supplied by the sample provider and were not determined by assay-based typing. A freely available public database, intended as a resource for researchers studying the immune response to SARS-CoV-2, is where the repertoires were released. Nearly every sample came with metadata listing a de-identified subject ID, COVID-19 status, age in years and sex. Samples were obtained from the ongoing ImmuneRACE study (first 160 participants) and from roughly 1,300 subjects provided by 6 global collaborators. The material from the prospective study consisted of cDNA or gDNA derived from T cells, B-cell-depleted T cells, or PBMCs. What the work shows at the level of the full study, not this receptor alone: The amount of clinical and demographic metadata varied by source and participant and was provided uncurated.

The germline V gene supplies CDR1 SGHTA and CDR2 FQGNSA. The junction shows trimming of 1 base on V and 4 bases on J, plus 17 bases between the germline ends. The CDR3 runs 17 residues from the cysteine to the phenylalanine. Only CDR3 DNA is held: 51 bases, read in frame from base 1. In Seattle, one collaborating source enrolled patients while the infection was active and tracked those patients longitudinally over the course of disease. Each collaborating institution followed its own protocols to collect whole blood in K2EDTA tubes. For TCRbeta analysis, collaborators shipped samples in one of three forms: frozen whole blood, isolated PBMCs, or DNA extracted from either of those sample types.

Material: peripheral blood. The V gene is TRBV7-2 and the J gene is TRBJ2-1, with TRBD2 as a weak D call on 7 bases. The sequence came from a woman in her sixties with COVID-19, enrolled during active disease. This receptor carries the CDR3 CASSLVYAGAKYNEQFF. The DNA is TGTGCCAGCAGCTTAGTGTATGCGGGGGCCAAGTACAATGAGCAGTTCTTC. Reference TRBV7-2 and TRBJ2-1 genes cover what lies past the CDR3, so the full variable domain is GAGVSQSPSNKVTEKGKDVELRCDPISGHTALYWYRQSLGQGLEFLIYFQGNSAPDKSGLPSDRFSAERTGGSVSTLTIQRTQQEDSAVYLCASSLVYAGAKYNEQFFGPGTRLTVL.